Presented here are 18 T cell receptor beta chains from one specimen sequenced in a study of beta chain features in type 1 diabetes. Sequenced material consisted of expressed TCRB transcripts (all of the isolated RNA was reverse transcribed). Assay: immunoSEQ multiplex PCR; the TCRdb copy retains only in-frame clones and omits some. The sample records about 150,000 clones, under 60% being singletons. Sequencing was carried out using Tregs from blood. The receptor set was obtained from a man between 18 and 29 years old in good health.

As DNA, the CDR3 is TGTGCCAGCAGCCGGGGACAGGGCTCTAACTATGGCTACACCTTC. Translating it yields CASSRGQGSNYGYTF. This chain uses TRBV7-2 with TRBJ1-2, with TRBD1 matching 9 bases. V was clipped by 5 bases and J by 0 bases; unmatched bases: 4. The CDR3 sequence is 15 residues long. Germline lookup yields CDR1 SGHTA and CDR2 FQGNSA.

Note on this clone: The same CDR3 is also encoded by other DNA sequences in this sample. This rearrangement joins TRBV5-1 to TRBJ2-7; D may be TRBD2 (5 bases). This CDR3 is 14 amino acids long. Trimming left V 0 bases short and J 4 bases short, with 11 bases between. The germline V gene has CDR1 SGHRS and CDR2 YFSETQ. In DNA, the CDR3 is TGCGCCAGCAGCTTGGGACCCGGGATATACGAGCAGTACTTC. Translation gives CASSLGPGIYEQYF.

CDR3: CSAYSRGLGTF. In DNA, the CDR3 is TGCAGTGCTTACTCCAGGGGGCTCGGCACCTTC. The chain has TRBV20-1 and TRBJ1-2, with TRBD1 identical over 8 bases. This CDR3 comprises 11 residues. After removal of 5 bases from V and 13 bases from J, the junction contained 9 bases not matched to a gene. Germline V gene sequence: CDR1 DFQATT, CDR2 SNEGSKA (reference sequence).

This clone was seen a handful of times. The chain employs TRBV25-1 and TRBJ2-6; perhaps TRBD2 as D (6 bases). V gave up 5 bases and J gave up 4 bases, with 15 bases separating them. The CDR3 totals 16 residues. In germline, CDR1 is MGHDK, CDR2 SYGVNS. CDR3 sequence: CASSPEAGRGANVLTF. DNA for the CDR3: TGTGCCAGCAGTCCTGAGGCCGGGAGAGGGGCCAACGTCCTGACTTTC.

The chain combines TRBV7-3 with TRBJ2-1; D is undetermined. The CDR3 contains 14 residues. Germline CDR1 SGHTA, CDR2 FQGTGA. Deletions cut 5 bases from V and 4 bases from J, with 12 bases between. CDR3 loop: CASSPTLAYNEQFF. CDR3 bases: TGTGCCAGCAGCCCAACCCTTGCGTACAATGAGCAGTTCTTC.

The DNA of the CDR3 is TGTGCCAGCTCACCAGGGGAGGACTATGGCTACACCTTC. This encodes CASSPGEDYGYTF. The V gene is TRBV18, the J gene TRBJ1-2; unclear D gene. The germline V gene encodes CDR1 KGHSH and CDR2 LQKENI. The V and J ends lost 2 bases and 3 bases respectively, with 7 bases between them. CDR3 length equals 13 residues.

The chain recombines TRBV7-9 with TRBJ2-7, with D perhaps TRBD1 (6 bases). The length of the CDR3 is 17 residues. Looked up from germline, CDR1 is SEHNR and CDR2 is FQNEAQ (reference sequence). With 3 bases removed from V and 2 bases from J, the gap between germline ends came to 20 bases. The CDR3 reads CASSLGAVGWVPYEQYF. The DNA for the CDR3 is TGTGCCAGCAGCTTGGGGGCTGTGGGCTGGGTACCCTACGAGCAGTACTTC.

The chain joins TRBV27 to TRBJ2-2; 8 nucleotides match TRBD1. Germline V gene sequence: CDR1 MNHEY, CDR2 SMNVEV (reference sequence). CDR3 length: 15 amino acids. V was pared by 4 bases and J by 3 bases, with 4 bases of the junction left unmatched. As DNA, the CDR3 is TGTGCCAGCAGTTACCGGGACAGGTACACCGGGGAGCTGTTTTTT. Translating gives CASSYRDRYTGELFF.

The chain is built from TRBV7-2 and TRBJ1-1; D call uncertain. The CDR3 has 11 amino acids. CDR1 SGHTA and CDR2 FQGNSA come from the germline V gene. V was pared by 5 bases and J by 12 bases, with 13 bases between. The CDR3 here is CASSAGGWSFF. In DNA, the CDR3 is TGTGCCAGCAGCGCAGGTGGGTGGTCTTTCTTT. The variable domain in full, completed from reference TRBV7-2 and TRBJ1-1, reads GAGVSQSPSNKVTEKGKDVELRCDPISGHTALYWYRQSLGQGLEFLIYFQGNSAPDKSGLPSDRFSAERTGGSVSTLTIQRTQQEDSAVYLCASSAGGWSFFGQGTRLTVV.

As DNA, the CDR3 is TGTGCCAGCTCACCCGGGACAGGATGGACAGATACGCAGTATTTT. Encoded protein: CASSPGTGWTDTQYF. V is TRBV18 and J is TRBJ2-3; 8 bases fit TRBD1. CDR3 length: 15 residues. The trim removed 3 bases at V and 3 bases at J, leaving 5 bases unmatched. In germline, CDR1 is KGHSH, CDR2 LQKENI.

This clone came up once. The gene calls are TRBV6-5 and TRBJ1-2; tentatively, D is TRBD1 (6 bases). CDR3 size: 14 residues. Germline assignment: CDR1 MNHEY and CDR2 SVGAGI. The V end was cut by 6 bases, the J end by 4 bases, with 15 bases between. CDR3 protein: CASRAGAQGYGYTF. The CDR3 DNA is TGTGCCAGCAGGGCGGGGGCGCAGGGCTATGGCTACACCTTC.

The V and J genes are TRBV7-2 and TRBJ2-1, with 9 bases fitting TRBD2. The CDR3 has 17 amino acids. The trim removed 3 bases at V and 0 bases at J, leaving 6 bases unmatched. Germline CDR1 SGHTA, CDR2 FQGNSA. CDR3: CASSFSLSGSSYNEQFF. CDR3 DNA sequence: TGTGCCAGCAGCTTCTCCCTTAGCGGGAGCTCCTACAATGAGCAGTTCTTC.

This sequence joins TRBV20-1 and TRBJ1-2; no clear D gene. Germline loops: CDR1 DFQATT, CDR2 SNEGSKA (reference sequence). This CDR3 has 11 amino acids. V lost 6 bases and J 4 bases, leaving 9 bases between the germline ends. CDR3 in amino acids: CSATEFYGYTF. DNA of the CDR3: TGCAGTGCAACAGAGTTCTATGGCTACACCTTC.

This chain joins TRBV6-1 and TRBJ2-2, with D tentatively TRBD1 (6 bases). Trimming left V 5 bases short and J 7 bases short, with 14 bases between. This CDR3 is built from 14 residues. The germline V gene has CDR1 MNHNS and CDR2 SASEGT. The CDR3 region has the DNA TGTGCCAGCAGTAAATACAGGGTCGGCGGGGAGCTGTTTTTT. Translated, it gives CASSKYRVGGELFF.

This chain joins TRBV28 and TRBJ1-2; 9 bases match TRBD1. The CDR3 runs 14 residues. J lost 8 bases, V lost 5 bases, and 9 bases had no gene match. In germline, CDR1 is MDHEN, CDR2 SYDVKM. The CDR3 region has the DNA TGTGCCAGCAGTAACCGGGACAGGGTAGGCGGCTACACCTTC. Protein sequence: CASSNRDRVGGYTF.

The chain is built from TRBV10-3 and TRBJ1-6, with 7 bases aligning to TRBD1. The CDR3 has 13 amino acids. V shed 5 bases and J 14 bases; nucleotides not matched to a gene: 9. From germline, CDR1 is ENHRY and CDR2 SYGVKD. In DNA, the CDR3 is TGTGCCATCAGTCAACAGGGGCAATCAACCCTCCACTTT. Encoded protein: CAISQQGQSTLHF.

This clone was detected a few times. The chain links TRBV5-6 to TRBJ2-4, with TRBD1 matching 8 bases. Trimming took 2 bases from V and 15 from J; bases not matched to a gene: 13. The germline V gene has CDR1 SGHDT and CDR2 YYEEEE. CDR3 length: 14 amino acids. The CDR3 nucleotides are TGTGCCAGCAGCTTATCTTTGTCAGGGGGCCGCAGGTACTTC. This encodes CASSLSLSGGRRYF.

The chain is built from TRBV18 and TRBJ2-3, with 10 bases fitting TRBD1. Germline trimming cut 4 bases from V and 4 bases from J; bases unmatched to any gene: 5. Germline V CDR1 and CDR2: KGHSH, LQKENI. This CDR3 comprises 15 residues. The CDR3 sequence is CASSLGQGQADTQYF. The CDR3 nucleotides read TGTGCCAGCTCACTGGGACAGGGGCAGGCAGATACGCAGTATTTT.